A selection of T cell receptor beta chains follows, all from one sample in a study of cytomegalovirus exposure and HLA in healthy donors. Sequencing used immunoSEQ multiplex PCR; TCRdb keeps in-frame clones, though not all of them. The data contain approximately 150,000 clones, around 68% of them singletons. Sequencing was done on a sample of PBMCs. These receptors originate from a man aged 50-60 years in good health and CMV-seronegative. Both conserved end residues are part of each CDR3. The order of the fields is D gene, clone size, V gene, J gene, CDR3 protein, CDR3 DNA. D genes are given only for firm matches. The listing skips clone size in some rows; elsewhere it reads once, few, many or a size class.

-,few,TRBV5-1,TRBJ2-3,CASSLAGGTDTQYF,TGCGCCAGCAGCTTGGCGGGGGGCACAGATACGCAGTATTTT
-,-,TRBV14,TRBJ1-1,CASSPGAEAFF,TGTGCCAGCAGCCCGGGGGCTGAAGCTTTCTTT
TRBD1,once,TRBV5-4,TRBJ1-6,CASSLEGAGSPLHF,TGTGCCAGCAGCTTGGAGGGGGCCGGGTCACCCCTCCACTTT
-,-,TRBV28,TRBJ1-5,CASSPTLGTEVGQPQHF,TGTGCCAGCAGTCCGACCCTCGGGACTGAGGTCGGTCAGCCCCAGCATTTT
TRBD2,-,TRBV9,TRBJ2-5,CASSVGLASGAQETQYF,TGTGCCAGCAGCGTAGGGCTGGCTAGCGGGGCCCAAGAGACCCAGTACTTC
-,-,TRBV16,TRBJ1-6,CASSPQSSYNSPLHF,TGTGCCAGCAGCCCACAGAGCTCCTATAATTCACCCCTCCACTTT
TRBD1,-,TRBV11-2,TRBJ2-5,CASSPKQGWQETQYF,TGTGCCAGCAGTCCAAAACAGGGGTGGCAAGAGACCCAGTACTTC
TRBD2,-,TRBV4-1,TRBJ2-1,CASSQDSSGGVVNEQFF,TGCGCCAGCAGCCAAGATTCATCGGGAGGGGTGGTCAATGAGCAGTTCTTC
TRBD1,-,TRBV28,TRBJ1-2,CASSFRAGGRGYTF,TGTGCCAGCAGTTTCCGGGCAGGGGGTCGCGGCTACACCTTC
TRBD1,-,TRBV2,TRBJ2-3,CASKARDRATDTQYF,TGTGCCAGCAAAGCGCGGGACAGGGCTACAGATACGCAGTATTTT
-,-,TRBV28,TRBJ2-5,CASSSPGTGGGTQYF,TGTGCCAGCAGCTCGCCCGGGACTGGCGGCGGGACCCAGTACTTC
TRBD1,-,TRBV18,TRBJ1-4,CASSPPTGDVVKLFF,TGTGCCAGCTCACCACCGACAGGGGATGTGGTAAAACTGTTTTTT
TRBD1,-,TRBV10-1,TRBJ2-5,CASSDMTGQETQYF,TGCGCCAGCAGTGATATGACAGGGCAAGAGACCCAGTACTTC
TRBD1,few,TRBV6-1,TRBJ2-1,CASRAGGSYNEQFF,TGTGCCAGCAGGGCAGGGGGATCCTACAATGAGCAGTTCTTC
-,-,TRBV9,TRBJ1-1,CASSVVGGNTEAFF,TGTGCCAGCAGCGTAGTAGGGGGGAACACTGAAGCTTTCTTT
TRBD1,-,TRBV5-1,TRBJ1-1,CASSSKLGQRNTEAFF,TGCGCCAGCAGCTCCAAACTGGGACAGAGAAACACTGAAGCTTTCTTT
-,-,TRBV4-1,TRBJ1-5,CASSQVTGQTRQQPQHF,TGCGCCAGCAGCCAAGTGACAGGACAGACTCGTCAACAGCCCCAGCATTTT
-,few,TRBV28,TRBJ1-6,CASSAPQGYNSPLHF,TGTGCCAGCAGTGCCCCCCAGGGTTACAATTCACCCCTCCACTTT
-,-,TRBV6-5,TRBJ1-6,CASSYSRVSYNSPLHF,TGTGCCAGCAGTTACTCCAGGGTCTCCTATAATTCACCCCTCCACTTT
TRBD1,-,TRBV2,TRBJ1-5,CASSGTGGAQPQHF,TGTGCCAGCAGTGGGACAGGGGGTGCTCAGCCCCAGCATTTT
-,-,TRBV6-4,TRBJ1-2,CASTATGIYGYTF,TGTGCCAGCACCGCGACGGGGATATATGGCTACACCTTC
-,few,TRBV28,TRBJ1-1,CASGTRALNTEAFF,TGTGCCAGCGGAACTAGGGCCCTGAACACTGAAGCTTTCTTT
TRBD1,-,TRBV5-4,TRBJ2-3,CASSLKPGQGTRDTQYF,TGTGCCAGCAGCTTGAAACCCGGACAGGGAACGAGAGATACGCAGTATTTT
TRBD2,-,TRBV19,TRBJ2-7,CASALGGSRDEQYF,TGTGCCAGCGCCCTCGGGGGGAGTAGGGACGAGCAGTACTTC
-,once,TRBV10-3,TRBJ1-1,CAISERGGGTEAFF,TGTGCCATCAGTGAGAGGGGAGGAGGCACTGAAGCTTTCTTT